This T cell receptor beta chain emerged from a study of blood T cell repertoires in COVID-19. Study-wide context: There were acute and convalescent COVID-19 samples, and they came from the United States, Italy and Spain. PBMCs, B-cell-depleted T cells, or T cells were the source of the cDNA or gDNA that made up the material.

Per the authors' pipeline: Amplification with reference gene primers provided the estimates of nucleated cell counts. Sequencing used immunoSEQ multiplex PCR; TCRdb keeps in-frame clones, though not all of them. That table gives V, J and clone size, and the DNA gave D and trimming. The table has some 190,000 clones, 76% seen once. Germline CDR1 SGDLS, CDR2 YYNGEE. The CDR3 runs to 15 residues. V dropped 3 bases and J dropped 5; count of bases not matched to a gene: 10. The TCR sequence derives from a woman aged 45-65 years with active or convalescent COVID-19. The sequenced sample consisted of peripheral blood. The chain is built from TRBV9 and TRBJ1-2, with 7 bases lining up with TRBD1. The CDR3 loop is CASSAAPGQKYGYTF. The CDR3 DNA reads TGTGCCAGCAGCGCCGCGCCGGGACAGAAGTATGGCTACACCTTC.